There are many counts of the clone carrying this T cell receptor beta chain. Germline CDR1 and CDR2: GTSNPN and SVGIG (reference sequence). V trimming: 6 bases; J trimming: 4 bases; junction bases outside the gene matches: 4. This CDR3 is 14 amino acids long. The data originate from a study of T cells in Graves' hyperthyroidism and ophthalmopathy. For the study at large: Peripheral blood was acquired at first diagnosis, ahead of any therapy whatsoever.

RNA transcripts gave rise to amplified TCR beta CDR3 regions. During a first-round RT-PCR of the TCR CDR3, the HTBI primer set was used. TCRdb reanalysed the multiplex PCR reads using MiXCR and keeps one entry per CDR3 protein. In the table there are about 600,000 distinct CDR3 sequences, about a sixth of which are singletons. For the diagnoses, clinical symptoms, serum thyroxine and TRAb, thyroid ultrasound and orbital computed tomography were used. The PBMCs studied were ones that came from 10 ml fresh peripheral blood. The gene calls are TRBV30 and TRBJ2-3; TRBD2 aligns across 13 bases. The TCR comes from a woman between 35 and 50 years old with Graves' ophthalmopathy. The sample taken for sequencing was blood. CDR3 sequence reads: CACTGTSGADTQYF. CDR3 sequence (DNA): TGTGCCTGTACCGGGACTAGCGGGGCAGATACGCAGTATTTT.